The 3 T cell receptor beta chains below all came from one sample that was sequenced in a study of cytomegalovirus exposure and HLA in healthy donors. In the PCR, 60 Vbeta and 13 Jbeta primers were used. Only in-frame clones appear in the TCRdb table, and some are missing; sequencing was by immunoSEQ multiplex PCR. The sample comprises tens of thousands of clones, approximately 76% of which are singletons, and 1.1% to 1.5% rests with the top ten. The sequenced sample was PBMCs. The receptors derive from a male donor in good health and CMV-seronegative.

This chain links TRBV4-3 with TRBJ1-2; D may be TRBD1 (5 bases). Germline CDR1 LGHNA, CDR2 YSLEER. Trimming removed 0 bases at V and 6 bases at J, with 8 bases between. The CDR3 runs to 13 residues. The CDR3: CASSQDGGDGYTF. The DNA for the CDR3 is TGCGCCAGCAGCCAAGATGGAGGGGATGGCTACACCTTC.

This clone was seen only a few times. The genes are TRBV9 and TRBJ2-7; D call uncertain. The V gene lost 0 bases and the J gene lost 1 base, with 8 bases spanning the gap. The CDR3 length is 14 residues. Germline CDR1 and CDR2: SGDLS and YYNGEE. As DNA, the CDR3 is TGTGCCAGCAGCGTAGAACAGTGGTCCTACGAGCAGTACTTC. Translating gives CASSVEQWSYEQYF.

This clone has a handful of counts. The rearrangement uses TRBV9 and TRBJ1-5; D gene ambiguous. The CDR3 length is 14 residues. The germline V gene has CDR1 SGDLS and CDR2 YYNGEE. V dropped 0 bases and J dropped 0 bases, with 4 bases sitting between them. The DNA for the CDR3 is TGTGCCAGCAGCGTAGACGGTAGCAATCAGCCCCAGCATTTT. Translated, it gives CASSVDGSNQPQHF.